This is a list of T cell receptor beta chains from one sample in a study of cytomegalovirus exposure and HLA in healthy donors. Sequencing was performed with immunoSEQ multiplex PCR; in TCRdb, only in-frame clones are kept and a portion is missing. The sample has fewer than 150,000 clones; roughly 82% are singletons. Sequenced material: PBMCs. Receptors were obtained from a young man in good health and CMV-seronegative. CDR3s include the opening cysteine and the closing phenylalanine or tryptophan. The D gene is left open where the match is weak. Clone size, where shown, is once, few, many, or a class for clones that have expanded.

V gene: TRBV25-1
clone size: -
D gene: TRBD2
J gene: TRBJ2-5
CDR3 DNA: TGTGCCAGCAGTTTTTTGGGGGGAGCGGGGAAAGAGACCCAGTACTTC
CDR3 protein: CASSFLGGAGKETQYF

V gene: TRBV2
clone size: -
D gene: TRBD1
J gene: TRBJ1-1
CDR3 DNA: TGTGCCAGCTTCGACAGGGCGAACACTGAAGCTTTCTTT
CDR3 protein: CASFDRANTEAFF

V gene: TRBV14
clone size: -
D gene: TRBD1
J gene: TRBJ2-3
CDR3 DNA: TGTGCCAGCAGCCAAGGTCGTCGGGACAGCCACACAGATACGCAGTATTTT
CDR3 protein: CASSQGRRDSHTDTQYF

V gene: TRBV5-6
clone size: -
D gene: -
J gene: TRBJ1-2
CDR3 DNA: TGTGCCAGCAGCTTGAGGGGTGATTATGGCTACACCTTC
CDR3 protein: CASSLRGDYGYTF

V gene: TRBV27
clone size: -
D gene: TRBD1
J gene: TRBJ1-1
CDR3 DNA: TGTGCCACCCGACAGGGGGGTACTGAAGCTTTCTTT
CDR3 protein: CATRQGGTEAFF

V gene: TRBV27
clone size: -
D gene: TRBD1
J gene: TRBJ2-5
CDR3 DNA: TGTGCCAGCAGCCTCAACCGGGACAGGGGAAACCAAGAGACCCAGTACTTC
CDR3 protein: CASSLNRDRGNQETQYF

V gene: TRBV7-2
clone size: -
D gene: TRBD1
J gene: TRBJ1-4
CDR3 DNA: TGTGCCAGCAGCTTACAGGGGGCAGCTAATGAAAAACTGTTTTTT
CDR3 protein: CASSLQGAANEKLFF

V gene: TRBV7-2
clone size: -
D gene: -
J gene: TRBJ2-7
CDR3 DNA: TGTGCCAGCAGCTCCAGGGGATTCTCCTACGAGCAGTACTTC
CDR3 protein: CASSSRGFSYEQYF

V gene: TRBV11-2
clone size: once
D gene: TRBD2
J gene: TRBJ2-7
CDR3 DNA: TGTGCCAGCAGCTTAGATCGGGGGGGGCGGTGGGAGCAGTACTTC
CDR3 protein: CASSLDRGGRWEQYF

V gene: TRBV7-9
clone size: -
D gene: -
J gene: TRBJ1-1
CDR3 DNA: TGTGCCAGCAGACCCGGCCAGGGCAGCACTGAAGCTTTCTTT
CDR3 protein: CASRPGQGSTEAFF

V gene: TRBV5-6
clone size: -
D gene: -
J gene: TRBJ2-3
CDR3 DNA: TGTGCCAGCAGCTTTTATCCGGGAGGCACAGATACGCAGTATTTT
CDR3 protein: CASSFYPGGTDTQYF